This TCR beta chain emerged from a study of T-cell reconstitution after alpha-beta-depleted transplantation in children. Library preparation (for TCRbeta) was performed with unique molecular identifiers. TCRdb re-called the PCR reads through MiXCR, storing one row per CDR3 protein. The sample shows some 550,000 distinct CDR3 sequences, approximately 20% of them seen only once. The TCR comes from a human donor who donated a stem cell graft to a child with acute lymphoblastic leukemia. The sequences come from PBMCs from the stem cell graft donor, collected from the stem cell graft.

CDR3 amino acids: CASSFDSSGEQYF. DNA of the CDR3: TGTGCCAGCAGTTTTGACTCCTCTGGGGAGCAGTACTTC. This chain uses TRBV27 with TRBJ2-7; D gene ambiguous. The CDR3 covers 13 residues. CDR1 is MNHEY, CDR2 SMNVEV, per germline (reference sequence). Trimming shortened V by 3 bases and J by 7 bases, and 13 bases separated the two germline ends.